This T cell receptor beta chain appears in the sequencing data of a study of T cell responses to AZD1222 COVID-19 vaccine. With regard to this clone: Its cognate antigen is unknown.

Sequenced by immunoSEQ multiplex PCR; TCRdb stores in-frame clones only, minus some. The sample has 100,000 to 150,000 clones, roughly 87% seen once; the top ten hold about 4.4%. The CDR3 sequence is 15 residues long. Germline V lookup: CDR1 KGHSH, CDR2 LQKENI. Trimming cost V 2 bases and J 0 bases, with 9 bases left between them. Findings and limits, study-wide: Donors were mostly white British, more females; clonal diversity possibly underestimated. Spike-spanning, vaccine-associated CD4 TCRs were dominant at 160-218 and 743-854.

This TCR was sampled from an adult in good health. Material: peripheral blood, obtained on day 0 of MenACWY control vaccination. This chain links TRBV18 with TRBJ2-3; D perhaps matches TRBD1 (6 bases). The CDR3 region is CASSPADRSTDTQYF. DNA for the CDR3: TGTGCCAGCTCACCAGCGGACAGAAGCACAGATACGCAGTATTTT.